These 28 T cell receptor beta chains were all obtained from the same sample, sequenced in a study of blood T cell repertoires in COVID-19. Sequencing used immunoSEQ multiplex PCR; TCRdb keeps in-frame clones, though not all of them. The top ten clones hold roughly 11% of a sample with tens of thousands of clones, approximately 83% of them seen once. Sequencing was performed on peripheral blood. The receptors stem from an elderly man with COVID-19, enrolled during active disease.

The chain carries TRBV27 and TRBJ2-2, with 7 bases aligning to TRBD2. The germline V gene encodes CDR1 MNHEY and CDR2 SMNVEV (reference sequence). The CDR3 is 16 residues long. V was pared by 5 bases and J by 6 bases, with 12 bases of the junction left unmatched. In DNA, the CDR3 is TGTGCCAGCAGTGCACCGGGACTAACCCGACCCGGGGAGCTGTTTTTT. Protein: CASSAPGLTRPGELFF.

The chain links TRBV5-8 to TRBJ2-7; D uncertain. V shed 4 bases and J shed 3 bases, with 8 bases lying between them. CDR1 is SGHTS and CDR2 is YDEGEE in the germline V gene. The CDR3 totals 12 residues. CDR3: CASSIPNYEQYF. CDR3 nucleotides: TGTGCCAGCAGCATTCCTAACTACGAGCAGTACTTC.

This chain links TRBV5-8 with TRBJ1-2; D is unresolved. Germline V gene data show CDR1 as SGHTS and CDR2 as YDEGEE. CDR3 size: 12 residues. Trimming pared 4 bases from V and 7 bases from J, leaving 11 bases between. CDR3 DNA sequence: TGTGCCAGCAGCCCCAGGACTGTTGGCTACACCTTC. As protein: CASSPRTVGYTF.

The chain is built from TRBV5-1 and TRBJ2-3; the match to TRBD2 covers 13 bases. V dropped 3 bases and J dropped 4; count of bases not matched to a gene: 2. The CDR3 loop spans 15 amino acids. Germline V lookup: CDR1 SGHRS, CDR2 YFSETQ. The CDR3 sequence: CASSSGLAGADTQYF. As DNA, the CDR3 is TGCGCCAGCAGCTCAGGACTAGCGGGAGCAGATACGCAGTATTTT.

This chain joins TRBV7-8 and TRBJ1-2, with D possibly TRBD1 on 6 matching bases. The CDR3 contains 13 residues. Looked up from germline, CDR1 is SGHVS and CDR2 is FQNEAQ. Trimming pared 5 bases from V and 2 bases from J, leaving 9 bases between. CDR3 residues: CASSPGQNYGYTF. The DNA of the CDR3 is TGTGCCAGCAGCCCCGGACAGAACTATGGCTACACCTTC. Combining the CDR3 with reference TRBV7-8 and TRBJ1-2 gives the whole variable domain GAGVSQSPRYKVAKRGQDVALRCDPISGHVSLFWYQQALGQGPEFLTYFQNEAQLDKSGLPSDRFFAERPEGSVSTLKIQRTQQEDSAVYLCASSPGQNYGYTFGSGTRLTVV.

The gene calls are TRBV11-2 and TRBJ2-5; D perhaps matches TRBD2 (6 bases). Trimming shortened V by 5 bases and J by 0 bases, and 13 bases separated the two germline ends. The CDR3 is 15 amino acids. CDR1 SGHAT and CDR2 FQNNGV come from the germline V gene. In DNA, the CDR3 is TGTGCCAGCAGCCGGGACTCCACGTACCAAGAGACCCAGTACTTC. It encodes CASSRDSTYQETQYF.

The chain has TRBV29-1 and TRBJ2-2; TRBD2 aligns across 10 bases. The germline CDR1 and CDR2 sequences are SQVTM and ANQGSEA. J lost 1 base, V lost 7 bases, and 6 bases had no gene match. The CDR3 is made up of 15 amino acids. The CDR3 bases are TGCAGCGCCGTTAGCGGGGGGATGAACACCGGGGAGCTGTTTTTT. Its translation is CSAVSGGMNTGELFF.

This chain links TRBV5-1 with TRBJ1-1; tentatively, D is TRBD1 (6 bases). The V and J ends lost 1 base and 2 bases respectively, with 9 bases between them. The CDR3 sequence is 14 residues long. Germline lookup yields CDR1 SGHRS and CDR2 YFSETQ. As DNA, the CDR3 is TGCGCCAGCAGCTTGTCACAGGGCAACACTGAAGCTTTCTTT. It codes for CASSLSQGNTEAFF.

The V gene is TRBV10-3, the J gene TRBJ2-1; 11 nucleotides align to TRBD2. The V and J ends lost 4 bases and 5 bases, in that order; junction bases with no gene match: 7. Germline V gene data show CDR1 as ENHRY and CDR2 as SYGVKD. This CDR3 comprises 16 residues. The CDR3 loop is CAISGPSGGLNNEQFF. In DNA, the CDR3 is TGTGCCATCAGTGGACCTAGCGGGGGGCTAAACAATGAGCAGTTCTTC.

The rearrangement uses TRBV19 and TRBJ1-2, with TRBD1 identical over 9 bases. CDR1 LNHDA and CDR2 SQIVND come from the germline V gene (reference sequence). This CDR3 region has 15 residues. With 7 bases clipped from V and 5 bases from J, the junction kept 11 bases outside the gene matches. The CDR3 coding sequence is TGTGCCAGTACCCCCCCGGACAGGGGATTTTATGGCTACACCTTC. Its translation: CASTPPDRGFYGYTF. Filled out from reference TRBV19 and TRBJ1-2, the complete variable domain reads DGGITQSPKYLFRKEGQNVTLSCEQNLNHDAMYWYRQDPGQGLRLIYYSQIVNDFQKGDIAEGYSVSREKKESFPLTVTSAQKNPTAFYLCASTPPDRGFYGYTFGSGTRLTVV.

Here the CDR3 reads CAWSQGLGGLQYEKLFF. The DNA for the CDR3 is TGTGCCTGGAGTCAGGGGTTAGGGGGCCTCCAATATGAAAAACTGTTTTTT. This chain connects TRBV30 to TRBJ1-4, with TRBD1 matching 7 bases. V lost 2 bases and J lost 6; bases outside the gene matches: 15. Looked up from germline, CDR1 is GTSNPN and CDR2 is SVGIG (reference sequence). The CDR3 has 17 amino acids. Full variable domain (outside the CDR3, taken from reference TRBV30 and TRBJ1-4): SQTIHQWPATLVQPVGSPLSLECTVEGTSNPNLYWYRQAAGRGLQLLFYSVGIGQISSEVPQNLSASRPQDRQFILSSKKLLLSDSGFYLCAWSQGLGGLQYEKLFFGSGTQLSVL.

The chain uses TRBV19 and TRBJ2-2; TRBD1 matches at 8 bases. With 5 bases clipped from V and 4 bases from J, the junction kept 6 bases outside the gene matches. The CDR3 is 15 amino acids. CDR1 and CDR2 from the germline V gene are LNHDA and SQIVND (reference sequence). DNA for the CDR3: TGTGCCAGTAGTCCGGGACAGGTCCCCACCGGGGAGCTGTTTTTT. It translates to CASSPGQVPTGELFF.

The CDR3 region is CASRVIGVTEAFF. The CDR3 region has the DNA TGTGCCAGCAGGGTCATAGGAGTCACTGAAGCTTTCTTT. The chain carries TRBV6-6 and TRBJ1-1; D gene unclear. CDR3 length: 13 amino acids. V shed 6 bases and J shed 4 bases, with 12 bases lying between them. Germline CDR1 and CDR2: MNHNY and SVGAGI (reference sequence).

The chain employs TRBV10-3 and TRBJ1-5; the match to TRBD1 covers 10 bases. Trimming took 2 bases from V and 1 from J; bases not matched to a gene: 17. CDR1 is ENHRY and CDR2 is SYGVKD in the germline V gene. This CDR3 spans 21 amino acids. CDR3 sequence (DNA): TGTGCCATCAGTGAGCCAAGGACAGGGGGACCCGGTGGGCTGAGCAATCAGCCCCAGCATTTT. Translation gives CAISEPRTGGPGGLSNQPQHF.

This clone was seen only a few times. This chain links TRBV19 with TRBJ1-2, with 9 nucleotides matching TRBD1. Germline CDR1 is LNHDA and CDR2 is SQIVND (reference sequence). The CDR3 is 15 amino acids. V shed 4 bases, J shed 8 bases, and the junction held 11 bases outside the gene matches. The CDR3 region has the DNA TGTGCCAGTAGTACAAATCCCGGGACAGGGCAAGGCTACACCTTC. It codes for CASSTNPGTGQGYTF.

The CDR3 DNA reads TGTGCCAGCAGCTTCGTCAGGGTAGGAAACACCATATATTTT. This sequence encodes CASSFVRVGNTIYF. The genes are TRBV5-8 and TRBJ1-3; the D gene is possibly TRBD1 (5 bases). V lost 2 bases, J lost 4 bases, and 10 bases lay in between. This CDR3 spans 14 amino acids. Germline CDR1 SGHTS, CDR2 YDEGEE.

This clone has a handful of counts. The chain links TRBV5-1 to TRBJ1-3; D may be TRBD1 (6 bases). The CDR3 length is 14 residues. Germline V gives CDR1 SGHRS, CDR2 YFSETQ. V dropped 1 base and J dropped 4 bases, with 9 bases sitting between them. In DNA, the CDR3 is TGCGCCAGCAGCTTGCGTCAGGGGGGAAACACCATATATTTT. It specifies CASSLRQGGNTIYF.

The J gene is TRBJ1-5, the V gene TRBV18; D possibly corresponds to TRBD1 (6 bases). The CDR3 sequence is 14 residues long. V was cut by 5 bases and J by 7 bases, with 15 bases left in between. Looked up from germline, CDR1 is KGHSH and CDR2 is LQKENI. CDR3 loop: CASSSSGERQPQHF. The CDR3 DNA sequence: TGTGCCAGCTCATCCTCAGGGGAACGCCAGCCCCAGCATTTT.

The chain has TRBV5-5 and TRBJ1-6; 7 positions agree with TRBD1. Germline CDR1 is SGHKS and CDR2 is YYEKEE (reference sequence). J lost 8 bases, V lost 4 bases, and 6 bases had no gene match. The CDR3 loop spans 14 amino acids. CDR3 sequence (DNA): TGTGCCAGCAGCAGACAGGGTTATGATTCACCCCTCCACTTT. It specifies CASSRQGYDSPLHF. Filled out from reference TRBV5-5 and TRBJ1-6, the complete variable domain reads DAGVTQSPTHLIKTRGQQVTLRCSPISGHKSVSWYQQVLGQGPQFIFQYYEKEERGRGNFPDRFSARQFPNYSSELNVNALLLGDSALYLCASSRQGYDSPLHFGNGTRLTVT.

The chain employs TRBV5-1 and TRBJ1-2; possible D gene TRBD1, 6 bases. There are 16 residues in the CDR3. From germline, CDR1 is SGHRS and CDR2 YFSETQ. With 4 bases removed from V and 0 bases from J, the gap between germline ends came to 16 bases. CDR3 sequence: CASSPGHGGANYGYTF. The CDR3 coding sequence is TGCGCCAGCAGCCCCGGGCATGGGGGCGCTAACTATGGCTACACCTTC.

This clone was detected once. The rearrangement joins TRBV27 to TRBJ1-1, with 8 bases aligning to TRBD1. Germline V lookup: CDR1 MNHEY, CDR2 SMNVEV (reference sequence). The length of the CDR3 is 16 residues. J lost 2 bases, V lost 7 bases, and 12 bases had no gene match. Written as DNA, the CDR3 is TGTGCCAGCACTCAAGGACAGGGAAGGGAAAACACTGAAGCTTTCTTT. It encodes CASTQGQGRENTEAFF.

The V call is TRBV7-9, the J call TRBJ2-3; D not resolved. CDR1 SEHNR and CDR2 FQNEAQ come from the germline V gene (reference sequence). This CDR3 is 15 amino acids long. V lost 4 bases and J lost 0, with 11 bases in between. CDR3 region: CASSSSTTSTDTQYF. CDR3 DNA sequence: TGTGCCAGCAGCTCTAGTACTACTAGCACAGATACGCAGTATTTT.

CDR3 in amino acids: CASSLGPGDQPQHF. CDR3 DNA: TGTGCCAGCAGCCTGGGGCCGGGGGATCAGCCCCAGCATTTT. The chain joins TRBV5-6 to TRBJ1-5; D possibly corresponds to TRBD1 (5 bases). This CDR3 region has 14 residues. V was clipped by 4 bases and J by 5 bases, with 13 bases between them. Germline CDR1 SGHDT, CDR2 YYEEEE.

The chain links TRBV4-3 to TRBJ1-4, with TRBD1 as a possible D gene (5 bases). The germline V and J ends were trimmed by 4 bases and 5 bases, with 14 bases remaining between them. The CDR3 runs 15 residues. CDR1 and CDR2 (germline): LGHNA, YSLEER. In nucleotides, the CDR3 is TGCGCCAGCAGCCGAGTGGGGCTCGACAATGAAAAACTGTTTTTT. This translates into CASSRVGLDNEKLFF.

This clone has only one observation. Distinct nucleotide sequences in the sample also encode this CDR3. The gene calls are TRBV19 and TRBJ1-5; D remains unclear. The ends were cut back, 3 bases at V and 1 base at J, with 7 bases in the middle. This CDR3 region has 14 residues. Germline V gene sequence: CDR1 LNHDA, CDR2 SQIVND (reference sequence). In nucleotides, the CDR3 is TGTGCCAGTAGTATTGGGCTCAGCAATCAGCCCCAGCATTTT. This codes for CASSIGLSNQPQHF.

The V and J genes are TRBV20-1 and TRBJ2-1; 8 bases are shared with TRBD2. J lost 5 bases, V lost 3 bases, and 6 bases had no gene match. Looked up from germline, CDR1 is DFQATT and CDR2 is SNEGSKA (reference sequence). The CDR3 loop spans 14 amino acids. As DNA, the CDR3 is TGCAGTGCTAGTCCCGGGAGGGCCGACAATGAGCAGTTCTTC. The encoded protein is CSASPGRADNEQFF.

This clone was recorded once. The chain has TRBV2 and TRBJ1-1, with a tentative D call TRBD1 (6 bases). Trimming took 6 bases from V and 0 from J, leaving 14 bases between them. This CDR3 is built from 15 residues. The germline gives CDR1 SNHLY, CDR2 FYNNEI. CDR3: CASRVNREMNTEAFF. Written as DNA, the CDR3 is TGTGCCAGCAGAGTCAACAGGGAAATGAACACTGAAGCTTTCTTT.

This sequence joins TRBV4-1 and TRBJ2-7; D is possibly TRBD2 (6 bases). The germline CDR1 and CDR2 sequences are MGHRA and YSYEKL. The CDR3 has 15 residues. V was shortened by 0 bases and J by 1 base, with 10 bases between the two germline ends. CDR3 bases: TGCGCCAGCAGCCAAGATGAGGGACTTTCCTACGAGCAGTACGTC. Amino acid sequence: CASSQDEGLSYEQYV.